This TCR beta chain was obtained from a study of beta chain features in type 1 diabetes. This CDR3 has 15 residues. J lost 0 bases, V lost 3 bases, and 2 bases had no gene match. Per germline, CDR1 LNHNV and CDR2 YYDKDF (reference sequence). What was sequenced were expressed TCRB transcripts, since all of the isolated RNA had been reverse transcribed. TCRdb keeps only in-frame clones here, not all; method: immunoSEQ multiplex PCR. This sample has over 200,000 clones, with about a tenth found just once. This clone was seen only a few times. The antigen is undetermined. Study-wide findings and caveats: There was a possibility that cDNA sequencing over-represented cells with high TCR expression. In all four CD4+ subsets, TCRB CDR3 length was significantly, moderately reduced in type 1 diabetes. VDJ junctions sequenced from type 1 diabetes patients showed fewer insertions and more deletions.

The sample taken for sequencing was naive CD4+ T cells from blood. The receptor was isolated from a man under 40 with type 1 diabetes. The gene calls are TRBV15 and TRBJ1-5; 7 bases are shared with TRBD1. The CDR3 region is CATSRTGLSNQPQHF. DNA of the CDR3: TGTGCCACCAGCAGGACAGGGCTTAGCAATCAGCCCCAGCATTTT. Full variable domain (outside the CDR3, taken from reference TRBV15 and TRBJ1-5): DAMVIQNPRYQVTQFGKPVTLSCSQTLNHNVMYWYQQKSSQAPKLLFHYYDKDFNNEADTPDNFQSRRPNTSFCFLDIRSPGLGDTAMYLCATSRTGLSNQPQHFGDGTRLSIL.